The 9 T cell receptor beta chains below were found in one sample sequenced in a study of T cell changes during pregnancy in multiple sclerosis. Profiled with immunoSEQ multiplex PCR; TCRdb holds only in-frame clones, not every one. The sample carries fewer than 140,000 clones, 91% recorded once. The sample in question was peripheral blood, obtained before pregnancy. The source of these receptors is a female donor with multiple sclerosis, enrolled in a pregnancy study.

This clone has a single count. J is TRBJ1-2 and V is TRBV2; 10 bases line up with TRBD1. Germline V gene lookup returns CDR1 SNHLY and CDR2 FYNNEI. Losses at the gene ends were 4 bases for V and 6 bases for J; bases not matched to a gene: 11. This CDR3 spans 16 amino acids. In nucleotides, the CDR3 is TGTGCCAGCAGTGGTCCCGGGACAGGGGTCAGGGATGGCTACACCTTC. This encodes CASSGPGTGVRDGYTF.

In DNA, the CDR3 is TGTGCCAGCAGCTTGGTCGCGACGGGTGAGCAGTTCTTC. It encodes CASSLVATGEQFF. V usage is TRBV5-8 and J usage is TRBJ2-1; D gene unclear. The CDR3 runs 13 residues. Germline CDR1 SGHTS, CDR2 YDEGEE. Trimming shortened V by 0 bases and J by 9 bases, and 10 bases separated the two germline ends.

CDR3 loop: CASSYKGTTYEQYF. Here the CDR3 DNA reads TGTGCCAGCAGTTACAAAGGGACAACCTACGAGCAGTACTTC. The gene calls are TRBV6-6 and TRBJ2-7, with D possibly being TRBD1 (6 bases). Trimming cost V 2 bases and J 2 bases, with 10 bases left between them. CDR1 MNHNY and CDR2 SVGAGI come from the germline V gene (reference sequence). This CDR3 spans 14 amino acids.

CDR3 region: CASSPGTGTEAFF. The CDR3 nucleotides are TGTGCCAGTAGTCCAGGGACAGGGACTGAAGCTTTCTTT. V and J are TRBV19 and TRBJ1-1; 9 bases align to TRBD1. CDR1 is LNHDA, CDR2 SQIVND, per germline (reference sequence). V trimming: 5 bases; J trimming: 5 bases; junction bases outside the gene matches: 3. This CDR3 is 13 amino acids long.

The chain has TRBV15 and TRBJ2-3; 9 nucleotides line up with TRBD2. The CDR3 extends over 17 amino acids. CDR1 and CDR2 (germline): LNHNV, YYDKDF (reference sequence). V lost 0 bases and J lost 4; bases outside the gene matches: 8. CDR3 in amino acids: CATSRDIGRGGADTQYF. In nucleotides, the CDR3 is TGTGCCACCAGCAGAGATATCGGGCGGGGGGGCGCAGATACGCAGTATTTT.

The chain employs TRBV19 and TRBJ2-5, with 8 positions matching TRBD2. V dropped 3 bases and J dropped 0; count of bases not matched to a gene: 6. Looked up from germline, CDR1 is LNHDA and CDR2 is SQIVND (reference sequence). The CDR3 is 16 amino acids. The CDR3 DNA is TGTGCCAGTAGTATGACTAGCGAGCGGTACCAAGAGACCCAGTACTTC. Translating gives CASSMTSERYQETQYF. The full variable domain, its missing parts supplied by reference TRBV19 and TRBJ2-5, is DGGITQSPKYLFRKEGQNVTLSCEQNLNHDAMYWYRQDPGQGLRLIYYSQIVNDFQKGDIAEGYSVSREKKESFPLTVTSAQKNPTAFYLCASSMTSERYQETQYFGPGTRLLVL.

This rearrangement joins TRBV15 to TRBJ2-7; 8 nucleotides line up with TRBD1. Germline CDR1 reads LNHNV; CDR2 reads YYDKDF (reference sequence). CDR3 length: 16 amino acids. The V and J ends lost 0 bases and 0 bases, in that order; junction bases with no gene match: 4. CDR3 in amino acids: CATSREDRVSSYEQYF. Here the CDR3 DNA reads TGTGCCACCAGCAGAGAGGACAGGGTTAGCTCCTACGAGCAGTACTTC.

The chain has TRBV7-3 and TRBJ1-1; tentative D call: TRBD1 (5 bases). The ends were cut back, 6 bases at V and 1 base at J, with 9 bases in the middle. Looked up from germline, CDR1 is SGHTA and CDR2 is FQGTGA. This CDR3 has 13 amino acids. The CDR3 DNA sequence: TGTGCCAGCAGTCACGGGGGGAACACTGAAGCTTTCTTT. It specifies CASSHGGNTEAFF.

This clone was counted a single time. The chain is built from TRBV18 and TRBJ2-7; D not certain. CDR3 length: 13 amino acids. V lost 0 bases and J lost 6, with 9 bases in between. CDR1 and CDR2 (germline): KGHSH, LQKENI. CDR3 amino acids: CASSPPSLREQYF. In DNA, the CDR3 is TGTGCCAGCTCACCACCGTCCCTTCGCGAGCAGTACTTC.